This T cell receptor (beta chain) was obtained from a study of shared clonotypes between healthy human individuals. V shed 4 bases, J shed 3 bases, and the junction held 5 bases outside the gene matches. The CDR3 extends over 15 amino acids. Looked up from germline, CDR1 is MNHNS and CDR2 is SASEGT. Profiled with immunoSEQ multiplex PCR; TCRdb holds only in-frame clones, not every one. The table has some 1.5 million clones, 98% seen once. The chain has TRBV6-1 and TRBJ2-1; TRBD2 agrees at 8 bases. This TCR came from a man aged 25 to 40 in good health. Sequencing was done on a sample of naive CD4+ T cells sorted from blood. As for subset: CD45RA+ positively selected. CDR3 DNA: TGTGCCAGCAGTGTTGCCGGGACTAGCTACAATGAGCAGTTCTTC. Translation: CASSVAGTSYNEQFF.